Below are 5 T cell receptor beta chains sequenced from a single sample in a study of blood T cell repertoires in COVID-19. Produced via immunoSEQ multiplex PCR; TCRdb's table is partial and in-frame only. The repertoire holds 95,000 to 100,000 clones, around 92% seen once, with less than 7.5% in the top ten. The sequenced material came from peripheral blood. The receptors were sampled from a man in his fifties or sixties with active COVID-19.

The chain combines TRBV6-5 with TRBJ1-1, with TRBD1 matching 9 bases. This CDR3 comprises 14 residues. V was pared by 6 bases and J by 5 bases, with 7 bases of the junction left unmatched. Per germline, CDR1 MNHEY and CDR2 SVGAGI. The CDR3 nucleotides are TGTGCCAGCAGCTACAGGGGGCGCGTAACTGAAGCTTTCTTT. Protein product: CASSYRGRVTEAFF.

The J gene is TRBJ2-3, the V gene TRBV19; the match to TRBD1 covers 10 bases. CDR3 length: 14 residues. Germline loops: CDR1 LNHDA, CDR2 SQIVND (reference sequence). With V trimmed by 4 bases and J by 4 bases, 2 bases remained unmatched. Here the CDR3 reads CASSRGTGADTQYF. The CDR3, as DNA: TGTGCCAGTAGTAGAGGGACAGGGGCAGATACGCAGTATTTT.

This sequence joins TRBV6-6 and TRBJ2-7, with D uncertain. CDR3 size: 12 residues. CDR1 and CDR2 (germline): MNHNY, SVGAGI (reference sequence). V shed 6 bases and J shed 7 bases, with 13 bases lying between them. The CDR3 coding sequence is TGTGCCAGCAGCCCACTGCCCCTTGAGCAGTACTTC. The encoded protein is CASSPLPLEQYF.

The rearrangement joins TRBV2 to TRBJ2-1, with 7 bases fitting TRBD1. CDR3 length: 18 residues. With 6 bases clipped from V and 4 bases from J, the junction kept 18 bases outside the gene matches. Germline-derived CDR1 and CDR2 are SNHLY and FYNNEI. This CDR3 reads CASSSRLGQAEKYNEQFF. The CDR3 region has the DNA TGTGCCAGCAGCTCCCGCCTCGGACAGGCCGAGAAGTACAATGAGCAGTTCTTC.

CDR3 sequence (DNA): TGTGCCAGCAGTCTGGGCGGGAGCGGGGGAGATACGCAGTATTTT. Encoded protein: CASSLGGSGGDTQYF. The chain employs TRBV6-5 and TRBJ2-3; 8 bases match TRBD2. Germline CDR1 and CDR2: MNHEY and SVGAGI. This CDR3 has 15 residues. With 5 bases clipped from V and 5 bases from J, the junction kept 9 bases outside the gene matches.